This T cell receptor beta chain was identified during a study of blood T cell repertoires in COVID-19 (dated by TCRdb to 2020 to 2022). With respect to the entire study: Collaborator samples came from the United States, Italy and Spain and covered acute and convalescent phases of COVID-19. The prospective study material was composed of cDNA or gDNA derived from T cells, B-cell-depleted T cells, or PBMCs. Deeply sampled blood TCRbeta repertoires from subjects exposed to, actively infected with, or recovered from COVID-19 were included in the dataset. The repertoires were released in a freely available public database intended as a resource for research on the immune response to SARS-CoV-2. Samples were obtained from the ongoing ImmuneRACE study (first 160 participants) and from some 1,300 subjects provided by 6 global collaborators. Sample metadata almost always included a de-identified subject ID, COVID-19 status, age in years and sex. Where available, HLA class I and class II types were taken from metadata supplied by the sample provider and were not determined by assay-based typing.

General study outcomes and caveats: How much clinical and demographic metadata was included differed by source and by participant, and the metadata was provided uncurated.

The CDR3 holds 13 amino acids from the cysteine to the phenylalanine. The DNA shown is the 39-base CDR3, in frame from base 1. The germline V gene (reference sequence) specifies SGHKS as CDR1 and YYEKEE as CDR2. Trimming at the junction amounts to 1 base on V and 4 bases on J, and the germline ends lie 8 bases apart. Remarks on this clone: The antigen it binds to is not known. Per-nucleotide qualities are absent, and no much larger clonotype sits a single base away.

Each collaborating institution followed its own protocols to collect whole blood in K2EDTA tubes. Collaborator samples were shipped for TCRbeta analysis as frozen whole blood, isolated PBMCs, or DNA extracted from either sample type. TCRbeta CDR3 regions were amplified from genomic DNA using the immunoSEQ Assay, a bias-controlled multiplex PCR. Processing in the source paper ran as follows. The number of nucleated cells in each sample was estimated from the amplification of reference gene primers within the assay. To quantify the absolute abundance of each unique TCRbeta CDR3 rearrangement, sequence reads were collapsed and filtered. For each sample, productive Simpson clonality was calculated as the square root of Simpson's diversity index across productive rearrangements. In TCRdb, the immuneACCESS table is reduced to in-frame sequences with V and J assigned. These tables do not hold every clone; where another copy was compared, an unresolved V gene accounts for under half, and the others remain unexplained. V and J calls and clone size follow that table, whereas D and trimming were derived from the DNA. The sample table lists 87,000 or so clones, 88% of them with a count of one. The ten largest clones add up to around 10% of the sample.

The rearrangement combines TRBV5-5 with TRBJ1-1; the D segment cannot be called with confidence. The sequenced material came from peripheral blood. This clonotype originated in a man aged 80 or over with acute or convalescent COVID-19. The CDR3 sequence is CASSLQEITEAFF. The DNA is as follows: TGTGCCAGCAGCTTGCAGGAAATCACTGAAGCTTTCTTT.